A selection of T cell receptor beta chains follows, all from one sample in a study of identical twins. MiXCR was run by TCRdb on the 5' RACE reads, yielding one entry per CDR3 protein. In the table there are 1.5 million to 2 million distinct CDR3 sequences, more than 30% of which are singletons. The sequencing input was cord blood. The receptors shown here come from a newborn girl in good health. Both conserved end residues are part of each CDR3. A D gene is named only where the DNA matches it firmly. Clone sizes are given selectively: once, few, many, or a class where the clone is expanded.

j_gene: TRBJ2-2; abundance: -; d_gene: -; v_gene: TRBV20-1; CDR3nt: TGCAGTGCTAGAGATCCCGTGAACACCGGGGAGCTGTTTTTT; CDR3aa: CSARDPVNTGELFF
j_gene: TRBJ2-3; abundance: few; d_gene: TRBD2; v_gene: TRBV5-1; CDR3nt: TGCGCCAGCAGCTTGTTGCGGGAGAGGACAGATACGCAGTATTTT; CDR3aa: CASSLLRERTDTQYF
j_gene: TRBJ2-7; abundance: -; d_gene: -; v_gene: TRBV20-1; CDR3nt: TGCAGTGCTAGAGTTTCGGGGAACTCCTACGAGCAGTACTTC; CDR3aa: CSARVSGNSYEQYF
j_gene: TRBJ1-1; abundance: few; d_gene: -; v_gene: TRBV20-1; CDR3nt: TGCAGGCAGAACATAGCGAACACTGAAGCTTTCTTT; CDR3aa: CRQNIANTEAFF
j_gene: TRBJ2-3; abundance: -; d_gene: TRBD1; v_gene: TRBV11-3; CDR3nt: TGTGCCAGCAGCTTATCGCGACAGGGGGGCGATACGCAGTATTTT; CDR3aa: CASSLSRQGGDTQYF
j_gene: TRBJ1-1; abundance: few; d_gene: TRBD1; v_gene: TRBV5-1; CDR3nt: TGCGCCAGCAGCTTGGCACAGGGGGCAAAGGTAGCTGAAGCTTTCTTT; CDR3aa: CASSLAQGAKVAEAFF
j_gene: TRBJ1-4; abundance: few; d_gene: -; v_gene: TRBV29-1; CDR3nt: TGCAGCGCCTCCTCCGGGGAGGAAAAACTGTTTTTT; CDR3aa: CSASSGEEKLFF
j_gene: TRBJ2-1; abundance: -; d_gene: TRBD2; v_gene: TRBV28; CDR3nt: TGTGCCAGCGGACGGGGGGTTGTTCGGTGGAATGAGCAGTTCTTC; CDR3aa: CASGRGVVRWNEQFF
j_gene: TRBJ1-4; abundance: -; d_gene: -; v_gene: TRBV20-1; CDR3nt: TGCAGTGCTAGGAGGATCTATGAAAAACTGTTTTTT; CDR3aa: CSARRIYEKLFF
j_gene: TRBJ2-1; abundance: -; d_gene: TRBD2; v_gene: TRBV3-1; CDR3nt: TGTGCCAGCAGCCAATGGCCCTTAGCTGGGACTAGGGAATACAATGAGCAGTTCTTC; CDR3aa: CASSQWPLAGTREYNEQFF
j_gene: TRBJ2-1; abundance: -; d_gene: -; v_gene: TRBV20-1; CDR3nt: TGCAGTGCAAACAAATACAATGAGCAGTTCTTC; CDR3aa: CSANKYNEQFF
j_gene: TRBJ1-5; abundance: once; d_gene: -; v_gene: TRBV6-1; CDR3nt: TGTGCCAGCAGTAATCAGGGGAACCAGCCCCAGCATTTT; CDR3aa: CASSNQGNQPQHF
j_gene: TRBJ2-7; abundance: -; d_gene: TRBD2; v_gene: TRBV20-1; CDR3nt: TGCAGTGCTAGTACGGGGGGGCCCCTCGAGCAGTACTTC; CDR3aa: CSASTGGPLEQYF
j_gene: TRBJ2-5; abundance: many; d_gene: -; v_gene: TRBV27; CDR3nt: TGTGCCAGGATTCCTCGGGACTCCCAAGAGACCCAGTACTTC; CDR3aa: CARIPRDSQETQYF
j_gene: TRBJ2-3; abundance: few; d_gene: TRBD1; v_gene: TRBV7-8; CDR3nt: TGTGCCAGCAGCTTCACAGGGGGCTGGGATACGCAGTATTTT; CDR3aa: CASSFTGGWDTQYF
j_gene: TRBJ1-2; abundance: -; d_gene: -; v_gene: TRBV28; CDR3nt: TGTGCCAGCAGTCCAATTGGGGTGGGGTATGGCTACACCTTC; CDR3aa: CASSPIGVGYGYTF
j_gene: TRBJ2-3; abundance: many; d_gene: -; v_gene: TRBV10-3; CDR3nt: TGTGCCATCAGTGAGTCGGGAAAGGCAGATACGCAGTATTTT; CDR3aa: CAISESGKADTQYF
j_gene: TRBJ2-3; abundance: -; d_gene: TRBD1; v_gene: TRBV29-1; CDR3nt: TGCAGCGTTGAAGAACAGGGGGCTAGCGCAGATACGCAGTATTTT; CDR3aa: CSVEEQGASADTQYF
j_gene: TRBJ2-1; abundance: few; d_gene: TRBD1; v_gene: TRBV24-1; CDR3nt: TGTGCCACCTCCGGGACAGGGACAAAGAATGAGCAGTTCTTC; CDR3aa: CATSGTGTKNEQFF
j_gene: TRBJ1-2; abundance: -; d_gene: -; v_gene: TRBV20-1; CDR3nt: TGCAGTGCCTCAGCGCGATACAGGGCTGGAGGCTACACCTTC; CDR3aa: CSASARYRAGGYTF
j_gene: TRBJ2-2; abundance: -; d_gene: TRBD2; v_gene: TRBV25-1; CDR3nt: TGTGCCAGCAGTATTAGCGGGATGAACGCCGGGGAGCTGTTTTTT; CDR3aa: CASSISGMNAGELFF
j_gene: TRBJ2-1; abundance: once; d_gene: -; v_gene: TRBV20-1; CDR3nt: TGCAGTGCTAGAGGGGGGAACGTGTACAATGAGCAGTTCTTC; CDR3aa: CSARGGNVYNEQFF
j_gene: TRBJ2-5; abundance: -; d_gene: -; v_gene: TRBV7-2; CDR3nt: TGTGCCAGCAGCTTAGAGGTAGCGGCTATCGCAGAGACCCAGTACTTC; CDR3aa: CASSLEVAAIAETQYF
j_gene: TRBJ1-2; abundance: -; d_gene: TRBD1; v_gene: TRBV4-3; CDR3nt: TGCGCCAGCACGCTAAGGGACAGATACAACTATGGCTACACCTTC; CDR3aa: CASTLRDRYNYGYTF
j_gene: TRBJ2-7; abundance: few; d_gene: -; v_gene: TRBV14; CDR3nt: TGTGCCAGCAGCCAAGGATGGCCTTTCCCTTCCTACGAGCAGTACTTC; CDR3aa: CASSQGWPFPSYEQYF
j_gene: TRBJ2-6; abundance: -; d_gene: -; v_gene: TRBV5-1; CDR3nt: TGCGCCAGCAGCTTGGTTTGGACAGCGATACCCTCTGGGGCCAACGTCCTGACTTTC; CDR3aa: CASSLVWTAIPSGANVLTF
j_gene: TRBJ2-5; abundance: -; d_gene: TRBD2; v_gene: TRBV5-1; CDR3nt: TGCGCCAGCAGTTTGAACGGGGGGGCCCTAGAGACCCAGTACTTC; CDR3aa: CASSLNGGALETQYF
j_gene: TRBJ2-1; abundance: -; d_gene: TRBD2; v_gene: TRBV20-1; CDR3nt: TGCAGTGCTAGAGGAGAGGGACTAGCGGGAGTCAATGAGCAGTTCTTC; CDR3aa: CSARGEGLAGVNEQFF
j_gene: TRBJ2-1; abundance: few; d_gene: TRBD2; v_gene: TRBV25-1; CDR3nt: TGTGCCAGCAGTACAGGACTAGCTCCCCTCTCCTACAATGAGCAGTTCTTC; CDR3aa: CASSTGLAPLSYNEQFF
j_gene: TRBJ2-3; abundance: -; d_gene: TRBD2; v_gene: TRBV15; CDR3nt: TGTGCCACCAGCAGAAGACTAGCGGGAGTGGCAGATACGCAGTATTTT; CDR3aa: CATSRRLAGVADTQYF
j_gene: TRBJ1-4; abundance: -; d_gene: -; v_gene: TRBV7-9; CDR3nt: TGTGCCAGCAGCTTCCCTCAGCGTGAAAAACTGTTTTTT; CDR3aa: CASSFPQREKLFF
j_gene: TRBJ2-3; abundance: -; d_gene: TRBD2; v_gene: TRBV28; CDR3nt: TGTGCCAGCAGTCCGCTCGTTTGGCGGGAGTCTAGAGATACGCAGTATTTT; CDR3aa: CASSPLVWRESRDTQYF
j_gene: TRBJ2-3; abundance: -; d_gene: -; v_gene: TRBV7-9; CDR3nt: TGTGCCAGCAGCACCGGACGGGGAAACACAGATACGCAGTATTTT; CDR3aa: CASSTGRGNTDTQYF
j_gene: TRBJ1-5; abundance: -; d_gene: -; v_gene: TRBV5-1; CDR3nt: TGCGCCAGCAGCTTGGGGGTAGGGGCGAATCAGCCCCAGCATTTT; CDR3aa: CASSLGVGANQPQHF
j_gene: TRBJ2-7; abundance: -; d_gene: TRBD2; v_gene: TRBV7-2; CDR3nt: TGTGCCAGCAGCTTATGGCGGGAGGCCTGGGAGCAGTACTTC; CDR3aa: CASSLWREAWEQYF
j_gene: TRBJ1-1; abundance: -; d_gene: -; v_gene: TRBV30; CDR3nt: TGTGCCTGGAGTGAACAGGGGAACACTGAAGCTTTCTTT; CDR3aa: CAWSEQGNTEAFF
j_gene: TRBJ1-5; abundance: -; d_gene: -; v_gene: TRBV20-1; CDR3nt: TGCAGTGCCCGGGGCATAGGGGTTAATCAGCCCCAGCATTTT; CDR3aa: CSARGIGVNQPQHF
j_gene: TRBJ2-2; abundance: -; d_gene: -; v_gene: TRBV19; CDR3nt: TGTGCCAGTAGTATAACAGGGAACACCGGGGAGCTGTTTTTT; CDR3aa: CASSITGNTGELFF
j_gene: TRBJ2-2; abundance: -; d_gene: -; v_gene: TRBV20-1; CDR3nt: TGCAGTGCCCCGGGGGAGCGAAACGGGGAGCTGTTTTTT; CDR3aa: CSAPGERNGELFF
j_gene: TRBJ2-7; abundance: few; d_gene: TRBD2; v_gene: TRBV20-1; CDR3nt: TGCAGTGCTAGAGGGACTAGCGGGGTAAGCTCCTACGAGCAGTACTTC; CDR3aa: CSARGTSGVSSYEQYF
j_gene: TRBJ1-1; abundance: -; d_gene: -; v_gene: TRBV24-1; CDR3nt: TGTGCCACTAGGAGGGGGGGGGACATGAACACTGAAGCTTTCTTT; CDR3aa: CATRRGGDMNTEAFF
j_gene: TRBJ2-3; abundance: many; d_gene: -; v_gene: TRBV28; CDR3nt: TGTGCCAGCAGTCCATTAAGAGGACCCGGACGGGATACGCAGTATTTT; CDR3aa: CASSPLRGPGRDTQYF
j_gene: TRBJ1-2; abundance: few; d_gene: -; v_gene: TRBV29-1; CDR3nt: TGCAGCGTTGAAACCTTTTCAGACTATGGCTACACCTTC; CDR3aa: CSVETFSDYGYTF
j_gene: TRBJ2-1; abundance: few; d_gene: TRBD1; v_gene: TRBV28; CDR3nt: TGTGCCAGCAGTTTATGGGGGACAGGAAAAAACAATGAGCAGTTCTTC; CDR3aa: CASSLWGTGKNNEQFF